Each of the 30 T cell receptor beta chains below was sequenced from the same sample in a study of early T cells in non-severe SARS-CoV-2 infection. TCRdb re-analysed the 5' RACE reads in MiXCR, keeping a single row per CDR3 protein. The table includes roughly 45,000 distinct CDR3 sequences, around 10% detected once. The sample comprised whole blood. Source of these receptors: an adult who was a healthcare worker with PCR-confirmed SARS-CoV-2 infection or an uninfected control (not recorded which).

A note on this clonotype: This sequence may be a read error, since a much larger clone differs from it by one base. This chain uses TRBV20-1 with TRBJ2-7; 8 bases align to TRBD2. In germline, CDR1 is DFQATT, CDR2 SNEGSKA (reference sequence). This CDR3 is built from 15 residues. The CDR3 loop reads CSARVAGGPSCEQYF. The CDR3 DNA reads TGCAGTGCTAGAGTTGCGGGAGGACCCTCCTGCGAGCAGTACTTC.

The sample holds a few counts of this clonotype. This chain uses TRBV7-9 with TRBJ1-1; tentatively, D is TRBD1 (6 bases). The germline V gene has CDR1 SEHNR and CDR2 FQNEAQ (reference sequence). CDR3 length: 15 amino acids. The V end was cut by 6 bases, the J end by 0 bases, with 14 bases between. CDR3 sequence: CASSKPGHMNTEAFF. The CDR3 DNA follows: TGTGCCAGCAGTAAACCGGGACATATGAACACTGAAGCTTTCTTT.

This clonotype was observed at least ten times. The rearrangement joins TRBV28 to TRBJ2-7; D might be TRBD1 or TRBD2, each matching 5 bases. The germline CDR1 and CDR2 sequences are MDHEN and SYDVKM. The CDR3 totals 13 residues. V was trimmed by 3 bases and J by 0 bases, leaving 6 bases between them. CDR3 region: CASSFGGSYEQYF. CDR3 in DNA: TGTGCCAGCAGTTTTGGGGGCTCCTACGAGCAGTACTTC.

This clonotype was seen many times. The genes are TRBV29-1 and TRBJ1-5; possibly TRBD1 for D (5 bases). CDR3 size: 13 residues. V lost 4 bases and J 0 bases, leaving 7 bases between the germline ends. Germline assignment: CDR1 SQVTM and CDR2 ANQGSEA. The CDR3 DNA is TGCAGCGTTGGGCAGGGTAGCAATCAGCCCCAGCATTTT. It specifies CSVGQGSNQPQHF.

The chain carries TRBV15 and TRBJ2-1, with D possibly TRBD2 on 6 matching bases. The V gene's germline CDR1 is LNHNV and CDR2 YYDKDF (reference sequence). CDR3 size: 14 residues. V was trimmed by 3 bases and J by 3 bases, leaving 9 bases between them. CDR3 bases: TGTGCCACCAGCAGGACTAGTAACTACAATGAGCAGTTCTTC. As protein: CATSRTSNYNEQFF.

This clonotype was seen more than once but under ten times. The J gene is TRBJ2-1, the V gene TRBV9, with 7 positions matching TRBD1. Germline V gene lookup returns CDR1 SGDLS and CDR2 YYNGEE. The CDR3 has 13 amino acids. V was clipped by 3 bases and J by 3 bases; unmatched bases: 0. The CDR3 sequence is CASSGQGYNEQFF. DNA for the CDR3: TGTGCCAGCAGCGGACAGGGCTACAATGAGCAGTTCTTC. The variable domain in full, with the rest retrieved from reference TRBV9 and TRBJ2-1, is DSGVTQTPKHLITATGQRVTLRCSPRSGDLSVYWYQQSLDQGLQFLIQYYNGEERAKGNILERFSAQQFPDLHSELNLSSLELGDSALYFCASSGQGYNEQFFGPGTRLTVL.

There are many counts of this clonotype. The genes are TRBV6-5 and TRBJ1-1; the D gene is possibly TRBD1 (6 bases). Germline CDR1 reads MNHEY; CDR2 reads SVGAGI. There are 13 residues in the CDR3. Between the trimmed V and J ends, which lost 7 bases and 2 bases, there was a span of 11 bases. CDR3 loop: CASTYRDNTEAFF. CDR3 sequence (DNA): TGTGCCAGCACCTACAGGGACAACACTGAAGCTTTCTTT.

This clonotype showed up many times. The chain joins TRBV28 to TRBJ1-2; 7 nucleotides align to TRBD1. CDR1 is MDHEN and CDR2 is SYDVKM in the germline V gene. This CDR3 is built from 13 residues. Unmatched junction bases numbered 6, after V lost 2 bases and J lost 9 bases. This chain's CDR3 is CASSLGAGGRYTF. Here the CDR3 DNA reads TGTGCCAGCAGTTTAGGGGCAGGGGGTCGCTACACCTTC.

This clonotype was recorded many times. V usage is TRBV5-1 and J usage is TRBJ1-1; tentative D call: TRBD1 (5 bases). Trimming took 2 bases from V and 4 from J, leaving 9 bases between them. CDR1 is SGHRS and CDR2 is YFSETQ in the germline V gene. The CDR3 sequence is 13 residues long. This CDR3 is CASSLQVSTEAFF. The CDR3 nucleotides read TGCGCCAGCAGCTTACAGGTGAGCACTGAAGCTTTCTTT.

In DNA, the CDR3 is TGTGCCAGCAGTCCCCCCCGGGCCGGGGAGCTGTTTTTT. Amino acids: CASSPPRAGELFF. The chain joins TRBV27 to TRBJ2-2, with D uncertain. This CDR3 contains 13 residues. V lost 5 bases and J 6 bases, leaving 10 bases between the germline ends. Germline values: CDR1 MNHEY, CDR2 SMNVEV (reference sequence).

This clonotype was counted many times. The genes are TRBV20-1 and TRBJ2-1; D remains unclear. The CDR3 sequence is 15 residues long. V lost 3 bases and J 0 bases, leaving 12 bases between the germline ends. Germline V lookup: CDR1 DFQATT, CDR2 SNEGSKA (reference sequence). The CDR3 DNA follows: TGCAGTGCTAGGAGAGGCTCTAGCTCCTACAATGAGCAGTTCTTC. Its translation: CSARRGSSSYNEQFF.

This clonotype was counted many times. V is TRBV20-1 and J is TRBJ2-7; 10 bases are shared with TRBD1. The germline V gene has CDR1 DFQATT and CDR2 SNEGSKA (reference sequence). The CDR3 is made up of 15 amino acids. Trimming removed 2 bases from V and 5 bases from J; junction bases left unmatched: 9. The CDR3, as DNA: TGCAGTGCTAGACCCCAGCGACAGGGGGCTCACGAGCAGTACTTC. Its translation is CSARPQRQGAHEQYF.

This clonotype showed up many times. V usage is TRBV7-8 and J usage is TRBJ1-1; TRBD1 aligns across 7 bases. V was clipped by 0 bases and J by 6 bases; unmatched bases: 4. Germline V CDR1 and CDR2: SGHVS, FQNEAQ. This CDR3 spans 14 amino acids. The CDR3 sequence is CASSLARQGAEAFF. The CDR3 coding sequence is TGTGCCAGCAGCTTAGCGAGGCAGGGGGCTGAAGCTTTCTTT.

This clonotype was counted ten times or more. The chain couples TRBV18 to TRBJ1-1; 7 bases are shared with TRBD1. CDR3 length: 17 amino acids. V lost 0 bases to trimming and J lost 4 bases; unmatched junction nucleotides: 11. CDR1 and CDR2 (germline): KGHSH, LQKENI. This CDR3 is CASSPPWTGTSLTEAFF. CDR3 coding DNA: TGTGCCAGCTCACCACCGTGGACAGGAACGAGCCTCACTGAAGCTTTCTTT. The full variable domain, in which reference TRBV18 and TRBJ1-1 provide the parts outside the CDR3, is NAGVMQNPRHLVRRRGQEARLRCSPMKGHSHVYWYRQLPEEGLKFMVYLQKENIIDESGMPKERFSAEFPKEGPSILRIQQVVRGDSAAYFCASSPPWTGTSLTEAFFGQGTRLTVV.

The gene calls are TRBV28 and TRBJ2-7, with TRBD1 identical over 12 bases. The trim removed 4 bases at V and 6 bases at J, leaving 7 bases unmatched. CDR1 and CDR2 from the germline V gene are MDHEN and SYDVKM. The CDR3 contains 15 residues. For the CDR3, the DNA is TGTGCCAGCAGTTACTACCGGGACAGGGGGCCCGAGCAGTACTTC. It specifies CASSYYRDRGPEQYF.

V is TRBV12-3 or TRBV12-4 and J is TRBJ2-7, with D uncertain. V dropped 3 bases and J dropped 2 bases, with 2 bases sitting between them. This CDR3 is built from 11 residues. The CDR3 nucleotides read TGTGCCAGCAGTTTCGCCTACGAGCAGTACTTC. Translating it yields CASSFAYEQYF.

This clonotype was seen at least ten times. The chain combines TRBV19 with TRBJ2-3; 10 positions match TRBD2. With V trimmed by 4 bases and J by 3 bases, 7 bases remained unmatched. The length of the CDR3 is 16 residues. The germline gives CDR1 LNHDA, CDR2 SQIVND (reference sequence). The CDR3 loop reads CASSRYSGRGTDTQYF. The CDR3 region has the DNA TGTGCCAGTAGTAGATACAGCGGGAGGGGAACAGATACGCAGTATTTT. Combining the CDR3 with reference TRBV19 and TRBJ2-3 gives the whole variable domain DGGITQSPKYLFRKEGQNVTLSCEQNLNHDAMYWYRQDPGQGLRLIYYSQIVNDFQKGDIAEGYSVSREKKESFPLTVTSAQKNPTAFYLCASSRYSGRGTDTQYFGPGTRLTVL.

At least ten counts were recorded for this clonotype. The chain combines TRBV6-2 or TRBV6-3 with TRBJ2-2, with TRBD2 matching over 8 bases. V gave up 0 bases and J gave up 0 bases; unmatched junction bases: 9. The CDR3 sequence is 19 residues long. Germline-derived CDR1 and CDR2 are MNHEY and SVGEGT. The CDR3 DNA reads TGTGCCAGCAGTTACTCCACGGGAGGGAGTAGACCGAACACCGGGGAGCTGTTTTTT. Translated, it gives CASSYSTGGSRPNTGELFF.

In its sample, this clonotype was seen many times. The chain recombines TRBV5-1 with TRBJ1-1, with D tentatively TRBD1 (5 bases). The length of the CDR3 is 17 residues. V dropped 3 bases and J dropped 0 bases, with 18 bases sitting between them. Per germline, CDR1 SGHRS and CDR2 YFSETQ. CDR3: CASSYGPGGSMNTEAFF. Here the CDR3 DNA reads TGCGCCAGCAGCTACGGACCGGGGGGAAGCATGAACACTGAAGCTTTCTTT.

This clonotype was recorded a few times. This chain uses TRBV5-1 with TRBJ2-2; D is ambiguous. V was pared by 0 bases and J by 5 bases, with 5 bases between. Germline V gene lookup returns CDR1 SGHRS and CDR2 YFSETQ. The CDR3 has 13 amino acids. CDR3 region: CASSLDRTGELFF. The CDR3 nucleotides are TGCGCCAGCAGCTTGGACCGGACCGGGGAGCTGTTTTTT.

In this sample, this clonotype turned up many times. V is TRBV9 and J is TRBJ2-5, with TRBD1 matching over 7 bases. The CDR3 extends over 15 amino acids. CDR1 is SGDLS and CDR2 is YYNGEE in the germline V gene. V shed 0 bases, J shed 5 bases, and the junction held 7 bases outside the gene matches. CDR3 coding DNA: TGTGCCAGCAGCGTAGGGGACAGTAAAATGGAGACCCAGTACTTC. This gives the protein CASSVGDSKMETQYF.

This clonotype was counted between two and nine times. The chain carries TRBV9 and TRBJ2-2; D ambiguous. The CDR3 is 15 residues long. Germline assignment: CDR1 SGDLS and CDR2 YYNGEE. Trimming pared 3 bases from V and 0 bases from J, leaving 9 bases between. The CDR3 coding sequence is TGTGCCAGCAGCGACCGGGCTTCGAACACCGGGGAGCTGTTTTTT. The encoded protein is CASSDRASNTGELFF.

The chain recombines TRBV29-1 with TRBJ2-1; no definite D call. This CDR3 is built from 13 residues. From germline, CDR1 is SQVTM and CDR2 ANQGSEA. With 5 bases removed from V and 0 bases from J, the gap between germline ends came to 8 bases. CDR3 sequence reads: CSVQENSYNEQFF. Written as DNA, the CDR3 is TGCAGCGTTCAGGAAAACTCCTACAATGAGCAGTTCTTC.

This clonotype was picked up a small number of times. The chain joins TRBV7-2 to TRBJ2-6; D remains ambiguous. The germline gives CDR1 SGHTA, CDR2 FQGNSA. The CDR3 loop spans 16 amino acids. The V end lost 4 bases, the J end lost 0 bases, and 10 bases lay between the germline ends. The CDR3 loop is CASSYLMPSGANVLTF. The CDR3 DNA is TGTGCCAGCAGCTACCTAATGCCCTCTGGGGCCAACGTCCTGACTTTC.

A few counts support this clonotype. This chain links TRBV29-1 with TRBJ2-5; unclear D gene. CDR1 and CDR2 (germline): SQVTM, ANQGSEA. Trimming removed 3 bases from V and 3 bases from J, with 11 bases in between. The CDR3 spans 13 residues. The CDR3 DNA reads TGCAGCGTTGATAGGGCTAGAAAAGAGACCCAGTACTTC. Protein: CSVDRARKETQYF.

This clonotype was found many times. The chain has TRBV19 and TRBJ2-4; a weak D match, TRBD1 (6 bases). Germline CDR1 is LNHDA and CDR2 is SQIVND (reference sequence). This CDR3 is built from 14 residues. The V end lost 9 bases, the J end lost 5 bases, and 17 bases lay between the germline ends. CDR3 DNA: TGTGCCAGCGGACAGCCACCTGCGGAAAACATTCAGTACTTC. Its translation is CASGQPPAENIQYF.

This clonotype showed up many times. V and J are TRBV5-1 and TRBJ2-1; 8 bases align to TRBD1. Germline loops: CDR1 SGHRS, CDR2 YFSETQ. The CDR3 sequence is 15 residues long. V dropped 3 bases and J dropped 3; count of bases not matched to a gene: 5. The CDR3, as DNA: TGCGCCAGCAGCTCACAGGGGGGCGTCTACAATGAGCAGTTCTTC. This encodes CASSSQGGVYNEQFF.

This clonotype appeared many times. The rearrangement uses TRBV6-6 and TRBJ2-3; D is unresolved. CDR1 is MNHNY, CDR2 SVGAGI, per germline (reference sequence). The CDR3 contains 11 residues. Trimming took 4 bases from V and 3 from J, leaving 2 bases between them. The CDR3 DNA reads TGTGCCAGCAGTTTGACAGATACGCAGTATTTT. This encodes CASSLTDTQYF.

Regarding this clonotype: With a much larger clone just one base away, this may be a read error. The V gene is TRBV7-3, the J gene TRBJ2-5, with D possibly being TRBD1 or TRBD2 (5 bases each). CDR3 length equals 14 residues. Trimming removed 8 bases at V and 3 bases at J, with 16 bases between. Germline V gene lookup returns CDR1 SGHTA and CDR2 FQGTGA. The CDR3 DNA is TGTGCCAGCGGCCCACAACTGGGGGAAGAGACCCAGTACTTC. Translating it yields CASGPQLGEETQYF.

This clonotype was counted between two and nine times. This chain joins TRBV7-9 and TRBJ1-4; D is undetermined. From germline, CDR1 is SEHNR and CDR2 FQNEAQ (reference sequence). This CDR3 spans 17 amino acids. V lost 2 bases to trimming and J lost 5 bases, with 18 bases between them. CDR3 residues: CASSLLPPTPENEKLFF. CDR3 DNA sequence: TGTGCCAGCAGCTTATTGCCCCCAACGCCTGAAAATGAAAAACTGTTTTTT.